The clone carrying this T cell receptor (beta chain) has a handful of counts. Antigen unknown. A second PCR, run for roughly 7 to 12 cycles, used a sample-barcoded 5' primer plus a J-beta primer mix. Template switching added a 12-random-nucleotide identifier to every cDNA molecule. MiXCR was run by TCRdb on the 5' RACE reads, yielding one entry per CDR3 protein. Among under 1,000,000 distinct CDR3 sequences listed, more than 35% were seen once. The data are from a study of blood T cells in healthy people across ages. Study-level points and caveats: Whereas aged donors had fewer naive CD4+ cells, long-lived donors had more of them and higher diversity.

The CDR3 runs to 16 residues. J was trimmed by 3 bases and V by 5 bases; bases with no gene match: 4. In germline, CDR1 is MDHEN, CDR2 SYDVKM. The sequencing sample was made of blood. The sequence was collected from an elderly man in good health. This chain uses TRBV28 with TRBJ2-1; 13 bases line up with TRBD2. The CDR3: CASSRLAGGNYNEQFF. Here the CDR3 DNA reads TGTGCCAGCAGTCGACTAGCGGGAGGCAACTACAATGAGCAGTTCTTC.